This TCR beta chain originates from a study of cytomegalovirus exposure and HLA in healthy donors. Study conclusions and caveats: Researchers reported in a later analysis that a missense DCLRE1C variant was tied to TCR beta V- and J-gene trimming. Most TCR sequences proved rare, with some public TCRs found in many donors.

Germline lookup yields CDR1 LGHNA and CDR2 YSLEER. The CDR3 covers 16 residues. V lost 0 bases and J 0 bases, leaving 11 bases between the germline ends. The PCR had 60 Vbeta and 13 Jbeta primers. Sequencing used immunoSEQ multiplex PCR; TCRdb keeps in-frame clones, though not all of them. Found here are over 150,000 clones, roughly three quarters of them singletons; the top ten hold over 1.3%. There are a few counts of this clone. Antigen specificity is unknown. The TCR sequence derives from a man between 60 and 70 years old in good health and CMV-seronegative. The sample comprised PBMCs. The chain combines TRBV4-3 with TRBJ1-2; D is uncertain. CDR3 protein: CASSQDLISANYGYTF. CDR3 in DNA: TGCGCCAGCAGCCAAGATCTTATTTCGGCTAACTATGGCTACACCTTC.